Each of the 18 T cell receptor beta chains below was sequenced from the same sample in a study of cytomegalovirus exposure and HLA in healthy donors (dated by TCRdb to the late 2010s). Libraries came from the immunoSEQ multiplex PCR assay. The multiplex PCR relied on a mix of 60 forward primers for TCR Vbeta segments and 13 reverse primers for TCR Jbeta segments. The clones in this table, taken by TCRdb from immuneACCESS, are in-frame only. Not every clone is retained; where verified, under half of the shortfall comes from an unresolved V gene, and the cause of the rest is unknown. This sample has around 130,000 clones in its table, and around 81% of those were observed once. The top ten constitute 2.2% of the sample. The sequenced material came from PBMCs. These receptors all stem from a woman in her thirties or forties in good health and CMV-seronegative.

This clone was counted a few times. V is TRBV19 and J is TRBJ2-7; 7 positions match TRBD2. The CDR3 runs to 14 residues. The trim removed 6 bases at V and 5 bases at J, leaving 10 bases unmatched. CDR1 LNHDA and CDR2 SQIVND come from the germline V gene (reference sequence). In DNA form, the CDR3 reads TGTGCCAGTAGCCTGATCGGGGGGACGGACGAGCAGTACTTC. Its translation is CASSLIGGTDEQYF.

This sequence joins TRBV11-3 and TRBJ1-3; D perhaps matches TRBD1 (5 bases). This CDR3 contains 17 residues. Germline CDR1 reads SGHNT; CDR2 reads YENEEA. V lost 5 bases, J lost 0 bases, and 17 bases lay in between. The CDR3 reads CASSNPGRGSSGNTIYF. As DNA, the CDR3 is TGTGCCAGCAGCAATCCGGGTCGGGGGAGCTCTGGAAACACCATATATTTT.

This rearrangement joins TRBV6-1 to TRBJ2-7; TRBD2 matches 9 bases. Germline CDR1 is MNHNS and CDR2 is SASEGT. There are 15 residues in the CDR3. The V and J ends lost 4 bases and 3 bases, in that order; junction bases with no gene match: 7. The CDR3 sequence is CASSANAGGLYEQYF. The CDR3 DNA follows: TGTGCCAGCAGTGCGAATGCGGGAGGGCTCTACGAGCAGTACTTC.

V usage is TRBV19 and J usage is TRBJ2-7; a possible D gene is TRBD2 (5 bases). V was shortened by 1 base and J by 3 bases, with 10 bases between the two germline ends. The CDR3 runs 14 residues. Per germline, CDR1 LNHDA and CDR2 SQIVND (reference sequence). The CDR3 loop is CASSIVSGSYEQYF. The DNA for the CDR3 is TGTGCCAGTAGTATAGTGAGCGGCAGCTACGAGCAGTACTTC.

This clone was observed a few times. J is TRBJ1-1 and V is TRBV28; D is perhaps TRBD1 (6 bases). V dropped 4 bases and J dropped 0 bases, with 9 bases sitting between them. The CDR3 is 14 residues long. Germline V gene sequence: CDR1 MDHEN, CDR2 SYDVKM. CDR3 in amino acids: CASSSQGLNTEAFF. The CDR3 bases are TGTGCCAGCAGTTCTCAGGGGCTGAACACTGAAGCTTTCTTT.

The chain is built from TRBV9 and TRBJ1-1; the D is unclear. Germline-derived CDR1 and CDR2 are SGDLS and YYNGEE. The V end was cut by 1 base, the J end by 5 bases, with 9 bases between. The CDR3 runs to 13 residues. CDR3 region: CASSVYSETEAFF. The CDR3 bases are TGTGCCAGCAGCGTATACTCGGAGACTGAAGCTTTCTTT.

In DNA form, the CDR3 reads TGTGCCATCGGACTAGCGTCAGAGACCCAGTACTTC. Protein sequence: CAIGLASETQYF. This sequence joins TRBV10-3 and TRBJ2-5; TRBD2 matches at 9 bases. This CDR3 comprises 12 residues. CDR1 ENHRY and CDR2 SYGVKD come from the germline V gene. The V segment lost 8 bases and the J segment 4 bases; nucleotides outside the gene matches: 2.

This clone was seen a handful of times. The rearrangement uses TRBV6-5 and TRBJ2-7; possibly TRBD2 for D (6 bases). Trimming removed 6 bases at V and 1 base at J, with 13 bases between. Looked up from germline, CDR1 is MNHEY and CDR2 is SVGAGI. This CDR3 has 14 residues. The CDR3 DNA reads as TGTGCCAGCAGAGGGGCGGGATATTCCTACGAGCAGTACTTC. Translation gives CASRGAGYSYEQYF.

This clone was seen a single time. The V call is TRBV6-1, the J call TRBJ1-5, with D tentatively TRBD1 (6 bases). CDR3 size: 15 residues. V gave up 4 bases and J gave up 4 bases, with 14 bases separating them. Germline CDR1 reads MNHNS; CDR2 reads SASEGT. CDR3: CASSVWQGTNQPQHF. The CDR3, as DNA: TGTGCCAGCAGTGTCTGGCAGGGGACAAATCAGCCCCAGCATTTT.

The chain uses TRBV27 and TRBJ2-3; 7 nucleotides line up with TRBD2. Germline V gene lookup returns CDR1 MNHEY and CDR2 SMNVEV (reference sequence). The CDR3 covers 17 residues. Losses at the gene ends were 4 bases for V and 4 bases for J; bases not matched to a gene: 14. The CDR3 region has the DNA TGTGCCAGCAGTTCCGCCCCCCCGCGGGAGCTCTCAGATACGCAGTATTTT. It specifies CASSSAPPRELSDTQYF.

The chain links TRBV5-4 to TRBJ2-7; TRBD1 aligns across 7 bases. In germline, CDR1 is SGHNT, CDR2 YYREEE (reference sequence). The CDR3 is 15 residues long. V shed 4 bases and J 10 bases; nucleotides not matched to a gene: 17. CDR3 DNA: TGTGCCAGCAGCCCTCGGGACAGCTCCAGAGTGGAACAGTACTTC. Its protein product is CASSPRDSSRVEQYF.

This clone was counted between two and nine times. The J gene is TRBJ1-5, the V gene TRBV5-1; 7 positions match TRBD1. Per germline, CDR1 SGHRS and CDR2 YFSETQ. V was pared by 8 bases and J by 4 bases, with 6 bases of the junction left unmatched. This CDR3 is built from 13 residues. The chain's CDR3 is CASRTGPNQPQHF. CDR3 DNA: TGCGCCAGTAGGACAGGCCCTAATCAGCCCCAGCATTTT.

The genes are TRBV27 and TRBJ1-6; the match to TRBD1 covers 7 bases. CDR3 length equals 16 residues. V was pared by 2 bases and J by 5 bases, with 6 bases of the junction left unmatched. Germline values: CDR1 MNHEY, CDR2 SMNVEV (reference sequence). CDR3 bases: TGTGCCAGCAGTTTAAGTAGGACAGGCGATAATTCACCCCTCCACTTT. This encodes CASSLSRTGDNSPLHF.

This clone was counted once. This rearrangement joins TRBV7-3 to TRBJ2-5; 7 bases agree with TRBD2. J gave up 4 bases and V 0 bases, and 11 bases lay outside the gene matches. Germline CDR1 SGHTA, CDR2 FQGTGA. The CDR3 spans 17 residues. The CDR3 is CASSLTGLAAMGETQYF. DNA for the CDR3: TGTGCCAGCAGCTTAACCGGTCTAGCGGCGATGGGAGAGACCCAGTACTTC.

This clone was seen a few times. V gene TRBV5-6 combines with J gene TRBJ1-1; TRBD1 matches 7 bases. V was pared by 5 bases and J by 1 base, with 5 bases of the junction left unmatched. The CDR3 extends over 14 amino acids. Germline CDR1 and CDR2: SGHDT and YYEEEE. The CDR3 reads CASSLGQPNTEAFF. CDR3 nucleotide sequence: TGTGCCAGCAGTCTGGGACAGCCGAACACTGAAGCTTTCTTT.

This chain connects TRBV30 to TRBJ2-3; D possibly corresponds to TRBD1 (5 bases). The length of the CDR3 is 12 residues. The V gene's germline CDR1 is GTSNPN and CDR2 SVGIG (reference sequence). V lost 2 bases, J lost 4 bases, and 7 bases lay in between. The CDR3 sequence is CAWSSGPDTQYF. The CDR3 DNA follows: TGTGCCTGGAGTTCAGGGCCAGATACGCAGTATTTT.

The chain couples TRBV10-2 to TRBJ1-1; D possibly corresponds to TRBD1 (6 bases). Germline-derived CDR1 and CDR2 are WSHSY and SAAADI. V dropped 2 bases and J dropped 0 bases, with 13 bases sitting between them. This CDR3 is built from 16 residues. CDR3 DNA: TGCGCCAGCAGTGAGATCCAGGGGCGGGTGAACACTGAAGCTTTCTTT. Amino acid sequence: CASSEIQGRVNTEAFF.

The chain recombines TRBV7-6 with TRBJ2-5; D is unresolved. The CDR3 totals 13 residues. Germline V lookup: CDR1 SGHVS, CDR2 FNYEAQ. V was clipped by 1 base and J by 2 bases, with 5 bases between them. The CDR3 sequence is CASSLVLQETQYF. CDR3 coding DNA: TGTGCCAGCAGCTTAGTTCTACAAGAGACCCAGTACTTC.